The 27 T cell receptor beta chains below were found in one sample sequenced in a study of T cell responses to AZD1222 COVID-19 vaccine. TCRdb's table, derived via immunoSEQ multiplex PCR, lists solely in-frame clones and lacks some. The data show 59,000 or so clones, about 88% seen once. Source: peripheral blood, taken on day 0 of AZD1222 vaccination. These TCRs come from an adult in good health.

The chain uses TRBV14 and TRBJ1-3; no clear D. This CDR3 region has 15 residues. The ends were cut back, 0 bases at V and 0 bases at J, with 6 bases in the middle. The germline CDR1 and CDR2 sequences are SGHDN and FVKESK. DNA for the CDR3: TGTGCCAGCAGCCAAGATAACAGCTCTGGAAACACCATATATTTT. The encoded protein is CASSQDNSSGNTIYF. Complete variable domain (other parts from reference TRBV14 and TRBJ1-3): EAGVTQFPSHSVIEKGQTVTLRCDPISGHDNLYWYRRVMGKEIKFLLHFVKESKQDESGMPNNRFLAERTGGTYSTLKVQPAELEDSGVYFCASSQDNSSGNTIYFGEGSWLTVV.

This clone was observed a single time. The chain couples TRBV11-3 to TRBJ2-7; possible D gene TRBD1, 6 bases. CDR1 and CDR2 (germline): SGHNT, YENEEA. The CDR3 is made up of 17 amino acids. V was cut by 0 bases and J by 3 bases, with 18 bases left in between. CDR3 sequence: CASSLDQGTASGYEQYF. The CDR3 region has the DNA TGTGCCAGCAGCTTAGACCAGGGGACGGCGTCTGGCTACGAGCAGTACTTC.

The rearrangement links TRBV19 to TRBJ1-4; no reliable D call. This CDR3 has 17 residues. Trimming cost V 9 bases and J 3 bases, with 23 bases left between them. Germline loops: CDR1 LNHDA, CDR2 SQIVND (reference sequence). CDR3 region: CASHRRSSATANEKLFF. The CDR3 DNA reads as TGTGCCAGCCACCGACGGTCCTCGGCGACGGCTAATGAAAAACTGTTTTTT.

This chain uses TRBV2 with TRBJ2-5; D gene ambiguous. Trimming removed 4 bases at V and 4 bases at J, with 7 bases between. The CDR3 has 12 residues. The germline gives CDR1 SNHLY, CDR2 FYNNEI. For the CDR3, the DNA is TGTGCCAGCAGTGTCAAAGCAGAGACCCAGTACTTC. Translated: CASSVKAETQYF. The variable domain in full, completed from reference TRBV2 and TRBJ2-5, reads EPEVTQTPSHQVTQMGQEVILRCVPISNHLYFYWYRQILGQKVEFLVSFYNNEISEKSEIFDDQFSVERPDGSNFTLKIRSTKLEDSAMYFCASSVKAETQYFGPGTRLLVL.

The CDR3 DNA reads as TGCGCCAGCAGCATCCAAGGGGCCGGGGAGCTGTTTTTT. The encoded protein is CASSIQGAGELFF. The chain carries TRBV5-1 and TRBJ2-2, with a possible D match to TRBD1 (5 bases). Germline V gene data show CDR1 as SGHRS and CDR2 as YFSETQ. The CDR3 is 13 residues long. V was shortened by 4 bases and J by 6 bases, with 10 bases between the two germline ends.

This clone is categorized as medium-sized. In DNA, the CDR3 is TGTGCCAGCAGCATTACACAGGGGTATAGCGCAGATACGCAGTATTTT. Encoded protein: CASSITQGYSADTQYF. The rearrangement joins TRBV9 to TRBJ2-3, with 7 bases fitting TRBD1. The germline CDR1 and CDR2 sequences are SGDLS and YYNGEE. V was pared by 4 bases and J by 4 bases, with 12 bases of the junction left unmatched. CDR3 length: 16 amino acids. Looking up the rest from reference TRBV9 and TRBJ2-3 gives the full variable domain: DSGVTQTPKHLITATGQRVTLRCSPRSGDLSVYWYQQSLDQGLQFLIQYYNGEERAKGNILERFSAQQFPDLHSELNLSSLELGDSALYFCASSITQGYSADTQYFGPGTRLTVL.

This clone was detected a few times. The chain employs TRBV5-5 and TRBJ1-4, with TRBD1 identical over 8 bases. Trimming took 0 bases from V and 9 from J; bases not matched to a gene: 7. Germline V lookup: CDR1 SGHKS, CDR2 YYEKEE (reference sequence). The CDR3 has 15 amino acids. CDR3 sequence reads: CASSLGGQGGQKLFF. The CDR3 region has the DNA TGTGCCAGCAGCTTGGGAGGACAGGGAGGACAAAAACTGTTTTTT.

V and J are TRBV15 and TRBJ1-6; no firm D call. Per germline, CDR1 LNHNV and CDR2 YYDKDF (reference sequence). The V and J ends lost 1 base and 6 bases respectively, with 4 bases between them. CDR3 size: 13 residues. This CDR3 is CATSRVGNSPLHF. CDR3 DNA: TGTGCCACCAGCAGAGTTGGTAATTCACCCCTCCACTTT.

A single count supports this clone. This sequence joins TRBV4-1 and TRBJ2-7; 8 bases are a match to TRBD2. This CDR3 region has 17 residues. After removal of 0 bases from V and 2 bases from J, the junction contained 9 bases not matched to a gene. In germline, CDR1 is MGHRA, CDR2 YSYEKL. CDR3 nucleotides: TGCGCCAGCAGCCAAGAAGGCCGAGGGACTAGACCCTACGAGCAGTACTTC. It specifies CASSQEGRGTRPYEQYF.

The chain links TRBV27 to TRBJ2-2; D is possibly TRBD1 (6 bases). The CDR3 runs 14 residues. Deletions cut 10 bases from V and 0 bases from J, with 12 bases between. Germline values: CDR1 MNHEY, CDR2 SMNVEV (reference sequence). The CDR3 DNA follows: TGTGCCACCATGGACAGAACGAACACCGGGGAGCTGTTTTTT. Its translation: CATMDRTNTGELFF.

V is TRBV29-1 and J is TRBJ2-7, with TRBD1 as a possible D gene (6 bases). Trimming removed 0 bases at V and 5 bases at J, with 14 bases between. Germline V gives CDR1 SQVTM, CDR2 ANQGSEA. This CDR3 is 14 amino acids long. CDR3 nucleotides: TGCAGCGTTGAAGACGGTACAGGGTACCACGAGCAGTACTTC. Its translation is CSVEDGTGYHEQYF.

The chain combines TRBV6-1 with TRBJ2-2, with D uncertain. Germline CDR1 reads MNHNS; CDR2 reads SASEGT. The germline V and J ends were trimmed by 7 bases and 5 bases, with 11 bases remaining between them. This CDR3 has 13 residues. CDR3 protein: CASKGTATGELFF. In DNA, the CDR3 is TGTGCCAGCAAAGGCACAGCTACCGGGGAGCTGTTTTTT.

The chain employs TRBV19 and TRBJ2-1; D could derive from TRBD1 or TRBD2 (5 bases each). CDR1 and CDR2 (germline): LNHDA, SQIVND (reference sequence). The V end lost 5 bases, the J end lost 8 bases, and 10 bases lay between the germline ends. The CDR3 runs 12 residues. As DNA, the CDR3 is TGTGCCAGTAGTCCTTCGGGGCATGAGCAGTTCTTC. Amino acids: CASSPSGHEQFF.

Note on this clone: The junction departs from germline at one end; a sequencing error may be responsible. The chain joins TRBV3-1 (or the pseudogene TRBV3-2) to TRBJ2-7; either TRBD1 or TRBD2 may supply D (6 bases each). The germline V gene encodes CDR1 LGHDT and CDR2 YNNKEL (reference sequence). The CDR3 is made up of 15 amino acids. CDR3 amino acids: CASSEEQGLRVEQYF. As DNA, the CDR3 is TGTGCCAGCAGCGAAGAACAGGGACTGCGGGTGGAGCAGTACTTC.

V gene TRBV7-2 combines with J gene TRBJ1-1, with TRBD1 matching over 8 bases. Germline lookup yields CDR1 SGHTA and CDR2 FQGNSA. The CDR3 is 15 residues long. J lost 5 bases, V lost 2 bases, and 7 bases had no gene match. The CDR3 is CASSLSQGAQTEAFF. The CDR3 DNA is TGTGCCAGCAGCTTATCGCAGGGGGCTCAGACTGAAGCTTTCTTT. Complete variable domain (other parts from reference TRBV7-2 and TRBJ1-1): GAGVSQSPSNKVTEKGKDVELRCDPISGHTALYWYRQSLGQGLEFLIYFQGNSAPDKSGLPSDRFSAERTGGSVSTLTIQRTQQEDSAVYLCASSLSQGAQTEAFFGQGTRLTVV.

The rearrangement joins TRBV3-1 (or the pseudogene TRBV3-2) to TRBJ1-4; 11 bases agree with TRBD1. CDR3 length: 15 residues. The V gene's germline CDR1 is LGHDT and CDR2 YNNKEL (reference sequence). V lost 3 bases, J lost 8 bases, and 5 bases stayed unmatched. The CDR3 spells CASSHPGTGGEKLFF. The CDR3 DNA reads TGTGCCAGCAGCCATCCGGGGACAGGGGGAGAAAAACTGTTTTTT.

This rearrangement joins TRBV2 to TRBJ1-4, with no clear D. Per germline, CDR1 SNHLY and CDR2 FYNNEI. The V end was cut by 2 bases, the J end by 7 bases, with 2 bases between. The CDR3 is 11 amino acids. CDR3 nucleotides: TGTGCCAGCAGTGAAATTGAAAAACTGTTTTTT. Translated, it gives CASSEIEKLFF.

This CDR3 is CASSYLGGQETQYF. CDR3 sequence (DNA): TGTGCCAGCAGTTACCTGGGAGGCCAAGAGACCCAGTACTTC. The chain employs TRBV6-2 or TRBV6-3 and TRBJ2-5; possibly TRBD2 for D (6 bases). V lost 2 bases and J 1 base, leaving 8 bases between the germline ends. Germline CDR1 is MNHEY and CDR2 is SVGEGT. The CDR3 has 14 amino acids.

The gene calls are TRBV20-1 and TRBJ2-1; 7 nucleotides align to TRBD1. V lost 5 bases, J lost 9 bases, and 4 bases stayed unmatched. Germline CDR1 and CDR2: DFQATT and SNEGSKA (reference sequence). This CDR3 is 11 amino acids long. The CDR3 is CSADRVREQFF. DNA for the CDR3: TGCAGTGCTGACAGGGTGCGTGAGCAGTTCTTC.

The chain recombines TRBV6-5 with TRBJ1-5, with D perhaps TRBD1 (6 bases). CDR3 length: 13 amino acids. The germline V and J ends were trimmed by 7 bases and 4 bases, with 11 bases remaining between them. Per the germline V gene, CDR1 is MNHEY and CDR2 is SVGAGI. CDR3 sequence: CASMGAGNQPQHF. Written as DNA, the CDR3 is TGTGCCAGCATGGGGGCAGGAAATCAGCCCCAGCATTTT.

This clone appeared a single time. This chain links TRBV7-9 with TRBJ2-5, with 11 nucleotides matching TRBD2. V trimming: 4 bases; J trimming: 1 base; junction bases outside the gene matches: 11. The germline gives CDR1 SEHNR, CDR2 FQNEAQ (reference sequence). This CDR3 has 18 amino acids. CDR3 sequence (DNA): TGTGCCAGCAGCTCCGGAGCACTAGCGGGAGCGATCCAAGAGACCCAGTACTTC. This translates into CASSSGALAGAIQETQYF.

The V and J genes are TRBV9 and TRBJ1-1; D remains ambiguous. From germline, CDR1 is SGDLS and CDR2 YYNGEE. The CDR3 is 15 amino acids. The V end was cut by 0 bases, the J end by 0 bases, with 9 bases between. The CDR3 DNA reads as TGTGCCAGCAGCGTAGGGGTAGGTCTGAACACTGAAGCTTTCTTT. Translating it yields CASSVGVGLNTEAFF.

There are a few counts of this clone. The genes are TRBV29-1 and TRBJ1-4, with 8 bases identical to TRBD1. Trimming took 4 bases from V and 3 from J; bases not matched to a gene: 1. The germline gives CDR1 SQVTM, CDR2 ANQGSEA. The CDR3 extends over 13 amino acids. The chain's CDR3 is CSVGQGPNEKLFF. In DNA, the CDR3 is TGCAGCGTTGGACAGGGGCCTAATGAAAAACTGTTTTTT.

This chain uses TRBV19 with TRBJ2-1; D is possibly TRBD1 (6 bases). V lost 4 bases and J lost 6, with 10 bases in between. Germline CDR1 is LNHDA and CDR2 is SQIVND (reference sequence). The CDR3 loop spans 13 amino acids. The CDR3 sequence is CASSTGTPNEQFF. The CDR3 DNA is TGTGCCAGTAGTACGGGGACACCCAATGAGCAGTTCTTC.

V usage is TRBV20-1 and J usage is TRBJ2-7; D gene ambiguous. With 3 bases removed from V and 2 bases from J, the gap between germline ends came to 11 bases. The CDR3 is made up of 13 amino acids. Looked up from germline, CDR1 is DFQATT and CDR2 is SNEGSKA (reference sequence). As DNA, the CDR3 is TGCAGTGCTAGTGGGTATTCCCCCTACGAGCAGTACTTC. This sequence encodes CSASGYSPYEQYF.

The gene calls are TRBV2 and TRBJ1-3; D is unresolved. V gave up 1 base and J gave up 5 bases, with 6 bases separating them. Germline V CDR1 and CDR2: SNHLY, FYNNEI. This CDR3 contains 13 residues. The CDR3 DNA reads TGTGCCAGCAGTGAAGGGGTCCGAAACACCATATATTTT. Translated, it gives CASSEGVRNTIYF.

On this clone: Compared with germline, one end of the junction differs, possibly owing to a read error. This sequence joins TRBV30 and TRBJ2-7; D might be TRBD2 (5 bases). Germline V gene sequence: CDR1 GTSNPN, CDR2 SVGIG (reference sequence). CDR3 length: 11 amino acids. This CDR3 is CAWSVQVEGPF. The CDR3 DNA reads TGTGCCTGGAGTGTCCAAGTTGAGGGCCCCTTC. The full variable domain, rest sourced from reference TRBV30 and TRBJ2-7, is SQTIHQWPATLVQPVGSPLSLECTVEGTSNPNLYWYRQAAGRGLQLLFYSVGIGQISSEVPQNLSASRPQDRQFILSSKKLLLSDSGFYLCAWSVQVEGPFGPGTRLTVT.